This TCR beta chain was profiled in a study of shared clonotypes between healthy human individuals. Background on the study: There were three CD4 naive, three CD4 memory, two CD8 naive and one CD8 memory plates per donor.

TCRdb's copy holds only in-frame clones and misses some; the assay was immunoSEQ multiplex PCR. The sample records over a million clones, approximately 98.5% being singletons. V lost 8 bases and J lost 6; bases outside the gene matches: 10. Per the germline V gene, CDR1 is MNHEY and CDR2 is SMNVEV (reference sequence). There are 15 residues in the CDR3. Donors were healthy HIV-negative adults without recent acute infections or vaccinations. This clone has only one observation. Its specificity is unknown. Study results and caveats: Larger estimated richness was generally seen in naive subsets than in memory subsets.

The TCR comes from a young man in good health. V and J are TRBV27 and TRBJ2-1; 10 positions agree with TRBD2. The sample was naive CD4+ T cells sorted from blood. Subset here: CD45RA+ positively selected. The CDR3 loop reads CASPPGLAEGNEQFF. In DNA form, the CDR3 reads TGTGCCAGCCCACCCGGACTAGCGGAGGGCAATGAGCAGTTCTTC.